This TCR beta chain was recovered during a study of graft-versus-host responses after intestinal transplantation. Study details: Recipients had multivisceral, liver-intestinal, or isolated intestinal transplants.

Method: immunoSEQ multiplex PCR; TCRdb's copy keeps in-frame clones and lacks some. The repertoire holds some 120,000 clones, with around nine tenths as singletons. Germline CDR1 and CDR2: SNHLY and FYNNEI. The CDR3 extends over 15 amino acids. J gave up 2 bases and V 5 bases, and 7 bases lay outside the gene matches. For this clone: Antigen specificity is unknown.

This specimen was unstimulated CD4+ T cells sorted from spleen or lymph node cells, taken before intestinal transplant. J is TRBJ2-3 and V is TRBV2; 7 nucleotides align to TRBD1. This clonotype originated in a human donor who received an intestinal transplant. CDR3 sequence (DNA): TGTGCCAGCAGTACCCGGACAGGAAACACAGATACGCAGTATTTT. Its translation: CASSTRTGNTDTQYF. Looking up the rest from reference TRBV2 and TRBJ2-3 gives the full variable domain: EPEVTQTPSHQVTQMGQEVILRCVPISNHLYFYWYRQILGQKVEFLVSFYNNEISEKSEIFDDQFSVERPDGSNFTLKIRSTKLEDSAMYFCASSTRTGNTDTQYFGPGTRLTVL.